Listed below are T cell receptor beta chains from one sample, sequenced in a study of technical replicates of blood from a few donors. TCRdb's copy holds only in-frame clones and misses some; the assay was immunoSEQ multiplex PCR. This sample carries about 80,000 clones, roughly 98% of them seen once, and the ten largest clones take roughly 0.16%. Sample: T cells isolated from PBMCs. These receptors were obtained from a human donor in good health. Each CDR3 is given with its conserved first and last residue. The order of the fields is V gene, clone size, CDR3 length, D gene, J gene, CDR3 protein, CDR3 DNA. A D gene is named only where the DNA matches it firmly. Size tells how often a clone was seen (once, few, many) or the class of an expanded clone, and some rows leave it out.

>TRBV6-6|-|15|TRBD1|TRBJ2-7
CASSYGDSPPGEQYF
TGTGCCAGCAGTTACGGGGACAGTCCCCCGGGCGAGCAGTACTTC
>TRBV5-1|-|17|TRBD2|TRBJ2-1
CASSLDRTSVNYNEQFF
TGCGCCAGCAGCTTGGACAGGACTAGCGTGAACTACAATGAGCAGTTCTTC
>TRBV7-9|-|14|-|TRBJ2-7
CASSLVKRSYEQYF
TGTGCCAGCAGTCTTGTAAAACGGAGTTACGAGCAGTACTTC
>TRBV6-5|-|12|-|TRBJ2-2
CASSPLTGELFF
TGTGCCAGCAGCCCCTTAACCGGGGAGCTGTTTTTT
>TRBV5-1|-|11|-|TRBJ2-7
CASSLGQEQYF
TGCGCCAGCAGCTTGGGGCAGGAGCAGTACTTC
>TRBV11-1|-|11|-|TRBJ1-1
CASRGGTEAFF
TGTGCCAGCAGGGGGGGCACTGAAGCTTTCTTT
>TRBV28|once|15|TRBD1|TRBJ1-2
CASSDPGTAVSFYTF
TGTGCCAGCAGCGACCCCGGGACAGCCGTCTCCTTCTACACCTTC
>TRBV2|-|18|TRBD2|TRBJ2-2
CASSEAYRTSGKTGELFF
TGTGCCAGCAGTGAAGCTTACAGGACTAGCGGGAAAACCGGGGAGCTGTTTTTT
>TRBV5-1|-|15|-|TRBJ2-7
CASSLVGRGRAEQYF
TGCGCCAGCAGCTTGGTTGGCAGGGGCAGAGCCGAGCAGTACTTC
>TRBV6-4|-|15|TRBD2|TRBJ2-5
CASSPTTSGQETQYF
TGTGCCAGCAGCCCCACTACTAGCGGTCAAGAGACCCAGTACTTC
>TRBV15|-|15|-|TRBJ1-1
CATSREEGMNTEAFF
TGTGCCACCAGCAGAGAGGAGGGGATGAACACTGAAGCTTTCTTT
>TRBV2|once|13|-|TRBJ1-2
CATRLDSNYGYTF
TGTGCCACTCGACTGGACAGTAACTATGGCTACACCTTC
>TRBV15|-|16|-|TRBJ2-1
CATSRDGGSSYNEQFF
TGTGCCACCAGCAGAGATGGAGGGAGCTCCTACAATGAGCAGTTCTTC
>TRBV4-2|-|16|TRBD1|TRBJ1-2
CASSRDRGPSTRGYTF
TGTGCCAGCAGCCGGGACAGGGGGCCCTCGACTAGGGGCTACACCTTC
>TRBV25-1|-|14|-|TRBJ1-2
CASSEWSVEYGYTF
TGTGCCAGCAGTGAATGGTCTGTGGAGTATGGCTACACCTTC
>TRBV10-3|-|14|TRBD1|TRBJ2-5
CAIRRTGEGETQYF
TGTGCCATCCGACGGACAGGGGAGGGAGAGACCCAGTACTTC
>TRBV19|-|13|-|TRBJ1-1
CASSIDLSKEAFF
TGTGCCAGTAGTATAGATCTATCGAAGGAAGCTTTCTTT
>TRBV16|-|13|-|TRBJ1-2
CASSQEQIYGYTF
TGTGCCAGCAGCCAGGAACAGATCTATGGCTACACCTTC
>TRBV5-4|-|18|TRBD2|TRBJ2-7
CASSFGTSGDLPFYEQYF
TGTGCCAGCAGCTTTGGGACTAGCGGGGATCTCCCCTTCTACGAGCAGTACTTC
>TRBV18|-|16|TRBD2|TRBJ2-7
CASSPSWSGTPYEQYF
TGTGCCAGCTCACCATCGTGGAGCGGGACCCCCTACGAGCAGTACTTC
>TRBV4-1|once|15|TRBD1|TRBJ1-2
CASSQDSGGMSGYTF
TGCGCCAGCAGCCAAGATTCAGGGGGCATGAGTGGCTACACCTTC
>TRBV7-6|-|14|TRBD2|TRBJ2-2
CASSLIRGDGELFF
TGTGCCAGCAGCTTAATACGGGGGGACGGGGAGCTGTTTTTT
>TRBV27|-|14|-|TRBJ1-5
CASSLYSRTQPQHF
TGTGCCAGCAGTTTATATAGCCGCACTCAGCCCCAGCATTTT
>TRBV11-3|-|15|TRBD1|TRBJ1-1
CASGPDRGPDTEAFF
TGTGCCAGCGGACCGGACAGGGGGCCGGACACTGAAGCTTTCTTT
>TRBV19|-|13|TRBD2|TRBJ2-3
CASSIQLAGVPYF
TGTGCCAGTAGTATCCAACTAGCGGGAGTGCCGTATTTT
>TRBV28|-|20|TRBD2|TRBJ2-3
CASSLTGTSGRAFVPDTQYF
TGTGCCAGCAGTTTAACCGGGACTAGCGGGAGGGCCTTTGTCCCAGATACGCAGTATTTT
>TRBV27|once|21|TRBD1|TRBJ2-1
CASTLKLTTPTGGAIHNEQFF
TGTGCCAGCACTCTAAAACTCACCACCCCGACAGGGGGCGCGATCCACAATGAGCAGTTCTTC
>TRBV15|-|16|-|TRBJ1-5
CATSRSSDNGNQPQHF
TGTGCCACCAGCAGGTCCTCGGACAATGGCAATCAGCCCCAGCATTTT
>TRBV5-1|-|14|-|TRBJ1-2
CASSFGGRGDGYTF
TGCGCCAGCAGCTTCGGGGGGCGAGGGGATGGCTACACCTTC
>TRBV4-2|-|17|-|TRBJ2-3
CASSRSGGRDGTDTQYF
TGTGCCAGCAGCCGTTCGGGCGGGCGGGATGGCACAGATACGCAGTATTTT
>TRBV2|-|13|TRBD2|TRBJ2-1
CASSGGRYGEQFF
TGTGCCAGCAGTGGCGGGAGGTACGGTGAGCAGTTCTTC
>TRBV27|-|14|-|TRBJ1-5
CASHSGVGNQPQHF
TGTGCCAGCCATTCAGGGGTGGGGAATCAGCCCCAGCATTTT
>TRBV11-2|-|15|TRBD1|TRBJ2-7
CASSLDRSTVYEQYF
TGTGCCAGCAGCTTGGACAGGTCTACGGTCTACGAGCAGTACTTC
>TRBV28|-|13|-|TRBJ1-1
CASSSSPYTEAFF
TGTGCCAGCAGTTCCTCTCCGTACACTGAAGCTTTCTTT
>TRBV7-9|-|13|-|TRBJ1-2
CASSFGQPSGYTF
TGTGCCAGCAGCTTTGGACAGCCCAGTGGCTACACCTTC
>TRBV4-1|-|15|TRBD2|TRBJ2-7
CASSPYSGSTYEQYF
TGCGCCAGCAGCCCTTATAGCGGGAGCACCTACGAGCAGTACTTC
>TRBV14|-|17|-|TRBJ2-7
CASSQLGFNIITYEQYF
TGTGCCAGCAGCCAACTTGGTTTTAACATCATCACCTACGAGCAGTACTTC
>TRBV4-1|-|13|-|TRBJ1-5
CASSLDSNQPQHF
TGCGCCAGCAGCCTCGACTCGAATCAGCCCCAGCATTTT
>TRBV4-2|-|17|TRBD2|TRBJ2-7
CASSQDRGGLAPYEQYF
TGTGCCAGCAGCCAAGATCGGGGGGGACTAGCGCCTTACGAGCAGTACTTC
>TRBV29-1|once|10|-|TRBJ2-2
CSALRGELFF
TGCAGCGCCCTGAGGGGGGAGCTGTTTTTT
>TRBV7-2|-|14|-|TRBJ2-5
CASSLAPSTETQYF
TGTGCCAGCAGCTTAGCGCCAAGCACCGAGACCCAGTACTTC
>TRBV6-5|-|15|TRBD1|TRBJ1-5
CASSARTGGNQPQHF
TGTGCCAGCAGTGCCCGGACAGGAGGAAATCAGCCCCAGCATTTT
>TRBV2|-|11|-|TRBJ2-7
CASMEGYEQYF
TGTGCCAGCATGGAGGGCTACGAGCAGTACTTC
>TRBV10-1|-|16|TRBD2|TRBJ2-1
CASSALSGGAYNEQFF
TGCGCCAGCAGTGCCCTTAGCGGGGGCGCCTACAATGAGCAGTTCTTC
>TRBV4-1|-|15|-|TRBJ1-1
CASSQNENKNTEAFF
TGCGCCAGCAGCCAGAACGAAAACAAGAACACTGAAGCTTTCTTT
>TRBV19|-|15|-|TRBJ1-3
CASRPGTTGGNTIYF
TGTGCCAGTAGGCCGGGGACAACGGGTGGAAACACCATATATTTT
>TRBV11-2|once|16|TRBD1|TRBJ2-1
CASSLDGDSSYNEQFF
TGTGCCAGCAGCTTAGATGGGGACAGCTCCTACAATGAGCAGTTCTTC
>TRBV9|-|17|-|TRBJ1-2
CASSVDSPGHRQNGYTF
TGTGCCAGCAGCGTAGATTCGCCCGGACACCGGCAAAATGGCTACACCTTC
>TRBV10-2|once|15|-|TRBJ2-3
CASSDWEDRTDTQYF
TGCGCCAGCAGTGATTGGGAGGACCGCACAGATACGCAGTATTTT
>TRBV7-9|-|15|TRBD2|TRBJ2-3
CASSFAGGLSDTQYF
TGTGCCAGCAGCTTTGCGGGAGGTCTATCAGATACGCAGTATTTT
>TRBV27|-|17|TRBD2|TRBJ2-7
CASSPRALSGRAYEQYF
TGTGCCAGCAGCCCTAGAGCTCTTAGCGGGAGGGCCTACGAGCAGTACTTC
>TRBV7-3|-|15|TRBD1|TRBJ2-1
CASSPTGTGGNEQFF
TGTGCCAGCAGTCCGACCGGGACAGGGGGTAATGAGCAGTTCTTC
>TRBV2|-|14|-|TRBJ1-5
CASKRGRGDQPQHF
TGTGCCAGCAAGCGGGGTAGGGGAGACCAGCCCCAGCATTTT
>TRBV6-1|-|12|-|TRBJ1-3
CASSPGGNTIYF
TGTGCCAGCAGTCCAGGAGGAAACACCATATATTTT
>TRBV27|-|14|TRBD1|TRBJ1-1
CASSLPGGNTEAFF
TGTGCCAGCAGTTTACCAGGGGGAAATACTGAAGCTTTCTTT
>TRBV30|once|17|-|TRBJ2-1
CASPRRGGQANYNEQFF
TGTGCCTCACCACGGCGCGGGGGACAAGCTAACTACAATGAGCAGTTCTTC
>TRBV10-3|-|12|-|TRBJ2-5
CAAPPVEETQYF
TGTGCCGCACCTCCGGTGGAGGAGACCCAGTACTTC